Shown below are 7 T cell receptor beta chains from a single sample sequenced in a study of spatial heterogeneity in lung cancer. Whole-study findings and limits: In tumors, expanded intratumoral alpha and beta TCR counts tracked mutation counts.

The antigens for these receptors are not known. Time point given: sample taken at primary tumor resection. TCRdb reanalysed the 5' RACE reads using MiXCR and keeps one entry per CDR3 protein. Among 3,600 or so distinct CDR3 sequences listed, 25% to 30% were seen once. This sample comprised lung tumor tissue, obtained at surgery. Receptor source: a male donor with early-stage non-small cell lung cancer.

Relative to its sample, this clonotype is large. The chain has TRBV7-9 and TRBJ2-3; the D gene is possibly TRBD2 (6 bases). The CDR3 consists of 14 residues. With 0 bases removed from V and 10 bases from J, the gap between germline ends came to 14 bases. Germline values: CDR1 SEHNR, CDR2 FQNEAQ (reference sequence). As DNA, the CDR3 is TGTGCCAGCAGCTTAGCGCTCCTAGCGCAGGCGCAGTATTTT. It yields the protein CASSLALLAQAQYF.

Only a few counts were recorded for this clonotype. The J gene is TRBJ2-5, the V gene TRBV12-3 or TRBV12-4; a possible D gene is TRBD1 (5 bases). This CDR3 is 17 amino acids long. V was shortened by 3 bases and J by 2 bases, with 19 bases between the two germline ends. Written as DNA, the CDR3 is TGTGCCAGCAGTTTCCCCCGAGACAGAGAAACACAAGAGACCCAGTACTTC. It yields the protein CASSFPRDRETQETQYF.

This clonotype came up many times. J is TRBJ2-5 and V is TRBV12-3 or TRBV12-4; TRBD2 might be the D (6 bases). V was pared by 3 bases and J by 7 bases, with 15 bases between. The CDR3 has 14 amino acids. The CDR3 nucleotides are TGTGCCAGCAGTTTTACCGGGGGAAAGGGGACCCAGTACTTC. It specifies CASSFTGGKGTQYF.

V is TRBV5-6 and J is TRBJ2-1, with 10 bases that match TRBD2. The CDR3 sequence is 15 residues long. CDR1 and CDR2 from the germline V gene are SGHDT and YYEEEE. The V and J ends lost 2 bases and 9 bases, in that order; junction bases with no gene match: 8. As DNA, the CDR3 is TGTGCCAGCAGCTTAGAGCGGGAGGGCCTTTTTGAGCAGTTCTTC. This translates into CASSLEREGLFEQFF. Drawing the rest from reference TRBV5-6 and TRBJ2-1, the complete variable domain is DAGVTQSPTHLIKTRGQQVTLRCSPKSGHDTVSWYQQALGQGPQFIFQYYEEEERQRGNFPDRFSGHQFPNYSSELNVNALLLGDSALYLCASSLEREGLFEQFFGPGTRLTVL.

This clonotype occurred a few times. The V gene is TRBV12-3 or TRBV12-4, the J gene TRBJ2-3; unclear D gene. Trimming stripped 5 bases from V and 3 bases from J, with 3 bases between. The CDR3 contains 11 residues. CDR3 residues: CASSRTDTQYF. The CDR3 DNA reads as TGTGCCAGCAGTCGGACAGATACGCAGTATTTT.

This clonotype was detected a few times. The chain recombines TRBV14 with TRBJ2-3, with TRBD2 matching 7 bases. The trim removed 1 base at V and 5 bases at J, leaving 6 bases unmatched. This CDR3 has 15 residues. Germline V gives CDR1 SGHDN, CDR2 FVKESK. The chain's CDR3 is CASSQAGTKGDTQYF. CDR3 sequence (DNA): TGTGCCAGCAGCCAAGCCGGGACTAAGGGAGATACGCAGTATTTT.

By sample fraction, this clonotype is medium-sized. The CDR3 bases are TGTGCCAGCAGCCCCACTGGGACGGGCCTCCAAGAGACCCAGTACTTC. Its protein product is CASSPTGTGLQETQYF. The genes are TRBV13 and TRBJ2-5; D possibly uses TRBD1 or TRBD2 (5 bases each). Trimming removed 5 bases at V and 1 base at J, with 17 bases between. This CDR3 has 16 residues. Per germline, CDR1 PRHDT and CDR2 FYEKMQ (reference sequence).